The entry that follows covers one T cell receptor beta chain sequence. Its target is not known. Some clones are missing from TCRdb's copy, which holds only in-frame ones; the method was immunoSEQ multiplex PCR. The profile covers 95,000 to 150,000 clones, with about 90% appearing a single time and 6.9% taken by the ten largest. This sample was included in a study of radiotherapy plus CTLA-4 blockade in lung cancer. Study as a whole: Across the patients, objective responses occurred in 18%, and disease control in approximately 30%. Study-wide findings and caveats: TCR clones from tumors expanded in blood after radiotherapy plus ipilimumab. Early blood T cell clone changes and increased post-radiation serum interferon-beta were reportedly the strongest response predictors.

V lost 4 bases and J lost 3; bases outside the gene matches: 8. Germline assignment: CDR1 MNHEY and CDR2 SVGAGI. CDR3 length: 16 residues. Patients in the study, people with chemo-refractory metastatic non-small-cell lung cancer, received focal radiation plus ipilimumab CTLA-4 blockade. The clonotype was recovered from a human donor with non-small cell lung cancer that progressed on radiotherapy plus ipilimumab. The specimen was peripheral blood, collected from a patient treated with radiotherapy plus ipilimumab. The J gene is TRBJ2-2, the V gene TRBV6-5; TRBD2 agrees at 7 bases. CDR3 sequence reads: CASSFGTTSHTGELFF. The CDR3 nucleotides read TGTGCCAGCAGTTTCGGGACTACCTCCCACACCGGGGAGCTGTTTTTT.